Included here is one T cell receptor beta chain sequence, with context. Its antigen remains unknown. The data were obtained in a study of CD8 T cells in ankylosing spondylitis. Study conclusions and caveats: Blood from ankylosing spondylitis patients appeared to carry a characteristic roughly eight-variant TCR beta motif. Previously reported in reactive arthritis synovial fluid and blood were some of the motif variants.

Quantitative 5'-RACE with molecular barcodes produced the TCR beta libraries. TCRdb fed the 5' RACE reads into MiXCR, producing one record per CDR3 protein. The table includes around 770,000 distinct CDR3 sequences, around 17% detected once. The CDR3 extends over 16 amino acids. V lost 5 bases and J lost 1; bases outside the gene matches: 6. Looked up from germline, CDR1 is SGHRS and CDR2 is YFSETQ. The sample consisted of blood, either unsorted or a sorted T cell fraction (not recorded which). This chain connects TRBV5-1 to TRBJ2-2; 9 bases match TRBD2. This clonotype was obtained from a male donor with ankylosing spondylitis. The CDR3 loop reads CASRRETSGNTGELFF. The CDR3, as DNA: TGCGCCAGCAGAAGGGAGACTAGCGGGAACACCGGGGAGCTGTTTTTT.